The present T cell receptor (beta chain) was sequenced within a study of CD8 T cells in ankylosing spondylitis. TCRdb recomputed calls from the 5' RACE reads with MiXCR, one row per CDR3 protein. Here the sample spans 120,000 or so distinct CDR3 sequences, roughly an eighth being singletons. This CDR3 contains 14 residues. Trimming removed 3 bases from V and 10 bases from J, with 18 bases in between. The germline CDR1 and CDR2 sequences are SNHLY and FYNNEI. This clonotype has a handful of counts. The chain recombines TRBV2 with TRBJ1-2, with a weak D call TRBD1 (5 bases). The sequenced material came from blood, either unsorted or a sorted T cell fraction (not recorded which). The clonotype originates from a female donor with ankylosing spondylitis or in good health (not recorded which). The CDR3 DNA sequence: TGTGCCAGCAGTGATGATACCCTGGGGCAGGACTACACCTTC. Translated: CASSDDTLGQDYTF.